The 6 T cell receptor beta chains presented below share a single source sample, sequenced in a study of cytomegalovirus exposure and HLA in healthy donors. TCRdb's copy holds only in-frame clones and misses some; the assay was immunoSEQ multiplex PCR. This sample has some 170,000 clones; around 86% occur once, and the top ten carry about 2.5%. Sequenced sample: PBMCs. The receptors were sampled from a man younger than 35 in good health and CMV-seropositive.

V gene TRBV7-2 combines with J gene TRBJ2-7; TRBD2 agrees at 8 bases. CDR1 SGHTA and CDR2 FQGNSA come from the germline V gene. CDR3 size: 15 residues. The V segment lost 3 bases and the J segment 7 bases; nucleotides outside the gene matches: 11. Here the CDR3 DNA reads TGTGCCAGCAGCTTCGACGGGGGGGGCGCAGGTGAGCAGTACTTC. Its translation: CASSFDGGGAGEQYF. The complete variable domain, with remaining parts taken from reference TRBV7-2 and TRBJ2-7, reads GAGVSQSPSNKVTEKGKDVELRCDPISGHTALYWYRQSLGQGLEFLIYFQGNSAPDKSGLPSDRFSAERTGGSVSTLTIQRTQQEDSAVYLCASSFDGGGAGEQYFGPGTRLTVT.

The chain uses TRBV15 and TRBJ2-2; 7 nucleotides match TRBD2. V lost 5 bases to trimming and J lost 4 bases; unmatched junction nucleotides: 10. This CDR3 has 16 residues. CDR1 is LNHNV and CDR2 is YYDKDF in the germline V gene (reference sequence). The DNA for the CDR3 is TGTGCCACCAGCTCCCGGGAGGAGCGACGCACCGGGGAGCTGTTTTTT. Its protein is CATSSREERRTGELFF.

This chain uses TRBV9 with TRBJ2-1; 12 bases match TRBD2. This CDR3 is 14 amino acids long. V shed 6 bases and J 5 bases; nucleotides not matched to a gene: 3. Germline V gene data show CDR1 as SGDLS and CDR2 as YYNGEE. CDR3 sequence reads: CASNLAGGNNEQFF. For the CDR3, the DNA is TGTGCCAGCAACCTAGCGGGAGGGAACAATGAGCAGTTCTTC.

This clone was recorded only once. This chain uses TRBV6-5 with TRBJ2-7, with D possibly being TRBD1 (7 bases). CDR3 length equals 15 residues. The V end was cut by 6 bases, the J end by 4 bases, with 19 bases between. In germline, CDR1 is MNHEY, CDR2 SVGAGI. CDR3 protein: CASSNFQGGGYEQYF. DNA for the CDR3: TGTGCCAGCAGCAACTTCCAGGGGGGAGGTTACGAGCAGTACTTC.

The gene calls are TRBV30 and TRBJ1-1; D possibly corresponds to TRBD1 (6 bases). Germline V gives CDR1 GTSNPN, CDR2 SVGIG (reference sequence). Trimming removed 3 bases at V and 8 bases at J, with 16 bases between. The length of the CDR3 is 13 residues. CDR3 DNA: TGTGCCTGGAGGGCCTGGGGGGGCGCCGAAGCTTTCTTT. It yields the protein CAWRAWGGAEAFF.

The gene calls are TRBV15 and TRBJ2-1; 7 bases fit TRBD2. Unmatched junction bases numbered 5, after V lost 0 bases and J lost 6 bases. CDR1 LNHNV and CDR2 YYDKDF come from the germline V gene (reference sequence). This CDR3 contains 15 residues. This CDR3 is CATSRDRGRANEQFF. The CDR3 coding sequence is TGTGCCACCAGCAGAGATCGCGGGAGAGCCAATGAGCAGTTCTTC.